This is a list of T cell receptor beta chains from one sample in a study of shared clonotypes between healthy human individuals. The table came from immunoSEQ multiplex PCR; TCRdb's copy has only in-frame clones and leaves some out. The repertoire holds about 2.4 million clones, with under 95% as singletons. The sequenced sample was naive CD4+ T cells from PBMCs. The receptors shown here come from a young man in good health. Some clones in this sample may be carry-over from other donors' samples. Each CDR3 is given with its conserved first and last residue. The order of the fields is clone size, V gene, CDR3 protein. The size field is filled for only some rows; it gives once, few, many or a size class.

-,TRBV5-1,CASSSGDGGTQYF
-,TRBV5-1,CASSLGSSDFSYNEQFF
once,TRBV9,CASSVQTGTDTQYF
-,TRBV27,CATLMRQSTQHF
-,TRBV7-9,CASSSGGWGYTF
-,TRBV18,CASSPHSPTSGVTDTQYF
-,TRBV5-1,CASSLATGTLGEQFF
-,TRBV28,CASLGVNYEQYF
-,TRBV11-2,CASSSSTSGVSEQFF
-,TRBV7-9,CASSSRAGGRQQETQYF
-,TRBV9,CASSVGTGVYGYTF
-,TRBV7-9,CASSLESAYEQYF
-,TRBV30,CAWDRKNTEAFF
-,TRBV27,CASRKQGRGTEAFF
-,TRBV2,CASSSGQGGSYEQYF
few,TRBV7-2,CASSLQGQNIQYF
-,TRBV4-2,CASSQDWGSWGVEQYF